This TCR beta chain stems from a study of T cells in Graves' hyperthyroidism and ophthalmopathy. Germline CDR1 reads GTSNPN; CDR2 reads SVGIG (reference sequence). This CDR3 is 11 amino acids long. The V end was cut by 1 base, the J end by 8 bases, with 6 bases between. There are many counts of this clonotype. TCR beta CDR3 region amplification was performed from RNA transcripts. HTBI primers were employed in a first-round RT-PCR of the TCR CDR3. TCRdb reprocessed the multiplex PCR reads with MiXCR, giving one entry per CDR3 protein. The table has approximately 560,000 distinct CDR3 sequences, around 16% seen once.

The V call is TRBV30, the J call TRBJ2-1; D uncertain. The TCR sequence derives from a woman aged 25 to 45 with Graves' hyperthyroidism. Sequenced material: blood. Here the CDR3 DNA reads TGTGCCTGGAGTGCCAATTATGAGCAGTTCTTC. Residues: CAWSANYEQFF. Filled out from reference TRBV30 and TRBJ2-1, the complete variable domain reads SQTIHQWPATLVQPVGSPLSLECTVEGTSNPNLYWYRQAAGRGLQLLFYSVGIGQISSEVPQNLSASRPQDRQFILSSKKLLLSDSGFYLCAWSANYEQFFGPGTRLTVL.